The 3 T cell receptor beta chains listed next were all sequenced from one sample in a study of T cell responses to AZD1222 COVID-19 vaccine. TCRdb keeps only in-frame clones here, not all; method: immunoSEQ multiplex PCR. The sample holds 80,000 to 100,000 clones, around nine tenths seen once. This sample comprised peripheral blood, obtained on day 0 of MenACWY control vaccination. The receptors stem from an adult in good health.

The chain links TRBV6-4 to TRBJ1-5, with TRBD1 identical over 7 bases. This CDR3 is 17 amino acids long. Looked up from germline, CDR1 is MRHNA and CDR2 is SNTAGT. V was pared by 2 bases and J by 2 bases, with 9 bases of the junction left unmatched. For the CDR3, the DNA is TGTGCCAGCAGTGACCCCTCGAGGGGGCAACGCAATCAGCCCCAGCATTTT. Translation: CASSDPSRGQRNQPQHF.

This rearrangement joins TRBV30 to TRBJ1-1; no clear D gene. V lost 0 bases to trimming and J lost 1 base, with 9 bases between them. Germline CDR1 GTSNPN, CDR2 SVGIG (reference sequence). There are 14 residues in the CDR3. DNA for the CDR3: TGTGCCTGGAGTGTACTGACGGGGAACACTGAAGCTTTCTTT. Protein sequence: CAWSVLTGNTEAFF.

The chain is built from TRBV6-5 and TRBJ1-6; the match to TRBD1 covers 7 bases. This CDR3 contains 15 residues. Per germline, CDR1 MNHEY and CDR2 SVGAGI. Trimming cost V 7 bases and J 3 bases; bases outside gene matches: 6. CDR3 amino acids: CASTSDRNYNSPLHF. The CDR3 nucleotides read TGTGCCAGCACTTCGGACAGGAACTATAATTCACCCCTCCACTTT.